This T cell receptor beta chain originates from a study of T cell responses to AZD1222 COVID-19 vaccine. Concerning this clone itself: Its specificity is not known.

Germline loops: CDR1 SGHTA, CDR2 FQGNSA. This CDR3 comprises 18 residues. Trimming took 3 bases from V and 3 from J, leaving 21 bases between them. Study-wide results and caveats: Vaccine-related CD4 TCRs covered spike, predominating at 160-218 and 743-854. As reported, nearly half of all spike-specific TCRs target variant regions that are unmutated. Possibly, clonal diversity was underestimated; donors were largely white British and included more females. Increased Spike-specific TCR breadth and depth were observed after two AZD1222 doses.

Method: immunoSEQ multiplex PCR; TCRdb's copy keeps in-frame clones and lacks some. Of roughly 150,000 clones in the sample, almost 90% were seen once. The chain uses TRBV7-2 and TRBJ1-5, with a tentative D call TRBD1 (6 bases). The sequencing here drew on peripheral blood, taken on day 0 of AZD1222 vaccination. The receptor comes from an adult in good health. In nucleotides, the CDR3 is TGTGCCAGCAGCTTTACCGCATGGGGCAGGGGTACCAATCAGCCCCAGCATTTT. Its protein product is CASSFTAWGRGTNQPQHF.